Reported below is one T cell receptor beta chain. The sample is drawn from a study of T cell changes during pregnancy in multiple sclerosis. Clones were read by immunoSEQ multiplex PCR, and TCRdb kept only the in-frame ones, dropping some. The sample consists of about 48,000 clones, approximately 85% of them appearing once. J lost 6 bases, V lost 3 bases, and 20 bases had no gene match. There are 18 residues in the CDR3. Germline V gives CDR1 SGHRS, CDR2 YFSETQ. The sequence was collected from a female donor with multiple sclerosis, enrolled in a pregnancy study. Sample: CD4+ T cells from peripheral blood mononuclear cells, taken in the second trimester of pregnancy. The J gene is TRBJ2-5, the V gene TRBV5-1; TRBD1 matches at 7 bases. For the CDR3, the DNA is TGCGCCAGCAGCTCGGGAAGCCTGACAGGGCCAGGGGTGAAGACCCAGTACTTC. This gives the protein CASSSGSLTGPGVKTQYF.